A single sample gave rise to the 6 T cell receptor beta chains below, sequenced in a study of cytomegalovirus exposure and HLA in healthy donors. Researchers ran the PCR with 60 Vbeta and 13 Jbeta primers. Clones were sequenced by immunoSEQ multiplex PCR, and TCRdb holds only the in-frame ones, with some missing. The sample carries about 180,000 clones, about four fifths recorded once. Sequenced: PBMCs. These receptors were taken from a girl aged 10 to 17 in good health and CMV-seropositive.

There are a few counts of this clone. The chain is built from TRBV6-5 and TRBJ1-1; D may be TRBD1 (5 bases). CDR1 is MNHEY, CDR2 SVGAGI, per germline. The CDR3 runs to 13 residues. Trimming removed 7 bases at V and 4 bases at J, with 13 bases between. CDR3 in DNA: TGTGCCAGCATCCGGGGGGAAGTCACTGAAGCTTTCTTT. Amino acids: CASIRGEVTEAFF.

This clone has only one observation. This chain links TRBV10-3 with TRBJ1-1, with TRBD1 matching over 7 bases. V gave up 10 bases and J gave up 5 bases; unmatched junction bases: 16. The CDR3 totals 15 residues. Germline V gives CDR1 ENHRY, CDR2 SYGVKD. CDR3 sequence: CATFDRARRGTEAFF. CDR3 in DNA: TGTGCCACCTTTGACAGGGCCCGACGCGGGACTGAAGCTTTCTTT.

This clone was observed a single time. The CDR3 DNA reads TGTGCCAGCAGTCCTATTGACTATGGCTACACCTTC. It yields the protein CASSPIDYGYTF. This chain uses TRBV28 with TRBJ1-2, with unresolved D. The germline V and J ends were trimmed by 5 bases and 3 bases, with 7 bases remaining between them. The V gene's germline CDR1 is MDHEN and CDR2 SYDVKM. The CDR3 sequence is 12 residues long.

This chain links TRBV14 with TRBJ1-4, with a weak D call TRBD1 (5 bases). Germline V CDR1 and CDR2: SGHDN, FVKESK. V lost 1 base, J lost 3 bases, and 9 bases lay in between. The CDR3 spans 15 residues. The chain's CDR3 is CASSQVGRANEKLFF. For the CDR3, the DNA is TGTGCCAGCAGCCAAGTGGGCAGGGCTAATGAAAAACTGTTTTTT.

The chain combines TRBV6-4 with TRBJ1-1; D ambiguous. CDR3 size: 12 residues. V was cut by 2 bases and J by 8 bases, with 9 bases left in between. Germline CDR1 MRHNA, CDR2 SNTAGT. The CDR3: CASSDDGVEAFF. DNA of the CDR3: TGTGCCAGCAGTGACGACGGAGTGGAAGCTTTCTTT.

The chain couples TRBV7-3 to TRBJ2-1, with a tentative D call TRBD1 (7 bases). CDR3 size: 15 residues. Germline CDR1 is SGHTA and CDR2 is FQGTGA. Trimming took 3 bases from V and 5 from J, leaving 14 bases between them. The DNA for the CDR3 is TGTGCCAGCAGCTTGGCAGGGGGGCCCAACAATGAGCAGTTCTTC. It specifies CASSLAGGPNNEQFF.